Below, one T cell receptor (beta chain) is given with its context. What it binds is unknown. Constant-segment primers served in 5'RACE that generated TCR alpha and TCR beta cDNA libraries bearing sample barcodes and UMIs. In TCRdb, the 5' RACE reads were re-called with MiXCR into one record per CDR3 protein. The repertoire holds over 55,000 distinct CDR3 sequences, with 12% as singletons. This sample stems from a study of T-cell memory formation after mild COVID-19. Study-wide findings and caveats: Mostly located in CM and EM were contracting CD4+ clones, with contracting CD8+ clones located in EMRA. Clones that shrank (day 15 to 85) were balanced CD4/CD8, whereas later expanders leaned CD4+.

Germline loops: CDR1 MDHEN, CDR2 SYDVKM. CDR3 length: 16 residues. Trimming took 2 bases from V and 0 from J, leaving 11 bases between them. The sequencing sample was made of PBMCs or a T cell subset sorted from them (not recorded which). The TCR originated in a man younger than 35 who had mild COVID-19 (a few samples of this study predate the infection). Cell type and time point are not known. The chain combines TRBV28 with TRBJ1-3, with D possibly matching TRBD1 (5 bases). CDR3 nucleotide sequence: TGTGCCAGCAGTTTAAGTCAGGGATACTCTGGAAACACCATATATTTT. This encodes CASSLSQGYSGNTIYF.